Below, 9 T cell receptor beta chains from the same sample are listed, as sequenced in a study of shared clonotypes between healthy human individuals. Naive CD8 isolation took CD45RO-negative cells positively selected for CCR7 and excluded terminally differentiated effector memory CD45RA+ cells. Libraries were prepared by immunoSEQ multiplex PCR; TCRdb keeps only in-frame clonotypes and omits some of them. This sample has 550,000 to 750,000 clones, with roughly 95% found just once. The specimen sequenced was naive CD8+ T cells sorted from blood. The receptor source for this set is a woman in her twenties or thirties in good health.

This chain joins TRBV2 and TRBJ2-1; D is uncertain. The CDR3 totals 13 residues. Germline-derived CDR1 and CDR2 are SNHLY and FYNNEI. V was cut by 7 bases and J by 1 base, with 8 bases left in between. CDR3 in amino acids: CASKRASYNEQFF. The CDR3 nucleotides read TGTGCCAGCAAGCGAGCGTCCTACAATGAGCAGTTCTTC. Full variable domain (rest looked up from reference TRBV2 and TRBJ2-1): EPEVTQTPSHQVTQMGQEVILRCVPISNHLYFYWYRQILGQKVEFLVSFYNNEISEKSEIFDDQFSVERPDGSNFTLKIRSTKLEDSAMYFCASKRASYNEQFFGPGTRLTVL.

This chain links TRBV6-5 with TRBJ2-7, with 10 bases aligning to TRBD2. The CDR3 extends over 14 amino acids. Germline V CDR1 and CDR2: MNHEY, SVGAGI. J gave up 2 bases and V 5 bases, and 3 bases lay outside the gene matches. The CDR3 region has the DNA TGTGCCAGCAGTCCTCTAGCGGGGGCCTACGAGCAGTACTTC. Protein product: CASSPLAGAYEQYF.

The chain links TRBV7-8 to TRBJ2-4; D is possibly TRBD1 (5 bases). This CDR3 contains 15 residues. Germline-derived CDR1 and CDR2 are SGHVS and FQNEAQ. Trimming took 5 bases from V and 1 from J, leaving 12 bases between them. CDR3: CASSPTGSAKNIQYF. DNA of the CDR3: TGTGCCAGCAGCCCCACAGGTTCGGCCAAAAACATTCAGTACTTC.

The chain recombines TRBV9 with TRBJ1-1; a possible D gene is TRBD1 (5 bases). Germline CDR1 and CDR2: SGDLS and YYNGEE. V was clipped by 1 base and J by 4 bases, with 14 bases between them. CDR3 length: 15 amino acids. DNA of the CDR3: TGTGCCAGCAGCGTAATAGCTGGGGCTAGCACTGAAGCTTTCTTT. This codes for CASSVIAGASTEAFF.

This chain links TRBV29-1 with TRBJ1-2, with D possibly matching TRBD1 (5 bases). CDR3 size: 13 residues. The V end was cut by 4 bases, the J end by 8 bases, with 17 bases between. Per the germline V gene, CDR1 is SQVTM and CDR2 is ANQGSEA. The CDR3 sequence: CSVVVTGRKGYTF. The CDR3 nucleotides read TGCAGCGTTGTAGTTACAGGAAGGAAAGGCTACACCTTC.

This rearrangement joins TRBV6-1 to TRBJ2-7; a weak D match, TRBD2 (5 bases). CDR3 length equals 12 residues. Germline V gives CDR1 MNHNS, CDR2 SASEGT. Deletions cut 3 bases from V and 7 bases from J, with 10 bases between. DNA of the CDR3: TGTGCCAGCAGTGATAAGCTAGCTGAGCAGTACTTC. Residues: CASSDKLAEQYF.

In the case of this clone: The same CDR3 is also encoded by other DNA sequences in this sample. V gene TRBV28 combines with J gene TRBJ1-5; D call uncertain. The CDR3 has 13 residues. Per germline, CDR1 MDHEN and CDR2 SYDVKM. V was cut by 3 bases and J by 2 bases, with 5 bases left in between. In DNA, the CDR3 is TGTGCCAGCAGTTTCGGTGGCAATCAGCCCCAGCATTTT. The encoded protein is CASSFGGNQPQHF.

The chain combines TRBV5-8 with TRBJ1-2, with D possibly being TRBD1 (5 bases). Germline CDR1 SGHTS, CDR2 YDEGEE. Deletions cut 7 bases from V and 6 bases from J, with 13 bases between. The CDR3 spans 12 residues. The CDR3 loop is CASRGVLDGYTF. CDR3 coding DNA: TGTGCCAGCCGAGGGGTTCTTGATGGCTACACCTTC.

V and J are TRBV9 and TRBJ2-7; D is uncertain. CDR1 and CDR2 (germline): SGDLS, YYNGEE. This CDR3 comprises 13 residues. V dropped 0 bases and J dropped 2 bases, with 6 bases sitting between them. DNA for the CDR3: TGTGCCAGCAGCGTAGGGCATCCCTACGAGCAGTACTTC. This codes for CASSVGHPYEQYF.